The entry below gives a single TCR beta chain sequence along with its context. Its antigen is still unknown. TCRdb keeps only in-frame clones here, not all; method: immunoSEQ multiplex PCR. The sample has 140,000 or so clones; about 86% are singletons. This entry belongs to a study of T cell responses to AZD1222 COVID-19 vaccine. Study outcomes and limitations: Baseline testing showed seropositivity in only a handful of AZD1222 recipients. Unmutated variant regions reportedly attract nearly half of all spike-specific TCRs. White British donors predominated, females outnumbered males, and clonal diversity was possibly underestimated.

The junction had 8 bases not matched to a gene; V was cut back by 0 bases and J by 4 bases. Germline V gene sequence: CDR1 SGHAT, CDR2 FQNNGV. This CDR3 is 16 amino acids long. Sequencing used peripheral blood, obtained 28 days after the second AZD1222 dose. The chain uses TRBV11-2 and TRBJ2-5; 7 nucleotides agree with TRBD1. The sequence was obtained from an adult who received the AZD1222 COVID-19 vaccine. CDR3 sequence (DNA): TGTGCCAGCAGCTTAGATACGGGGACAGCCGGAGAGACCCAGTACTTC. Translated, it gives CASSLDTGTAGETQYF.